What follows are 7 T cell receptor beta chains derived from one specimen sequenced in a study of cytomegalovirus exposure and HLA in healthy donors. 60 Vbeta and 13 Jbeta primers were used in PCR. The assay was immunoSEQ multiplex PCR, and TCRdb's table has in-frame clones only and misses some. The table includes under 200,000 clones, approximately 84% detected once. Source material: PBMCs. Receptors were obtained from a boy aged 10-17 years in good health and CMV-seronegative.

This chain links TRBV28 with TRBJ2-7; D unresolved. V was clipped by 5 bases and J by 3 bases, with 11 bases between them. CDR3 length equals 13 residues. Germline CDR1 and CDR2: MDHEN and SYDVKM. This CDR3 reads CASSTPRLYEQYF. CDR3 coding DNA: TGTGCCAGCAGTACGCCCAGGCTCTACGAGCAGTACTTC.

V usage is TRBV27 and J usage is TRBJ2-7; TRBD1 aligns across 7 bases. CDR1 MNHEY and CDR2 SMNVEV come from the germline V gene (reference sequence). The CDR3 runs to 14 residues. With V trimmed by 3 bases and J by 2 bases, 4 bases remained unmatched. The CDR3 bases are TGTGCCAGCAGTTTTGGACAGGTCCCCTACGAGCAGTACTTC. Translation: CASSFGQVPYEQYF.

The gene calls are TRBV4-1 and TRBJ2-1; TRBD2 matches at 11 bases. With V trimmed by 1 base and J by 8 bases, 10 bases remained unmatched. Germline loops: CDR1 MGHRA, CDR2 YSYEKL. This CDR3 contains 17 residues. CDR3 nucleotides: TGCGCCAGCAGCCAAGGACTCCTAGCGGGGGGACGGGATGAGCAGTTCTTC. This gives the protein CASSQGLLAGGRDEQFF.

This sequence joins TRBV7-9 and TRBJ1-2, with 11 positions matching TRBD1. After removal of 5 bases from V and 5 bases from J, the junction contained 13 bases not matched to a gene. The CDR3 runs 17 residues. The germline V gene encodes CDR1 SEHNR and CDR2 FQNEAQ (reference sequence). CDR3 sequence: CASSQLAWGTGGYGYTF. CDR3 DNA sequence: TGTGCCAGCAGCCAACTCGCTTGGGGGACAGGGGGATATGGCTACACCTTC. The full variable domain, in which reference TRBV7-9 and TRBJ1-2 provide the parts outside the CDR3, is DTGVSQNPRHKITKRGQNVTFRCDPISEHNRLYWYRQTLGQGPEFLTYFQNEAQLEKSRLLSDRFSAERPKGSFSTLEIQRTEQGDSAMYLCASSQLAWGTGGYGYTFGSGTRLTVV.

A single count supports this clone. The chain carries TRBV28 and TRBJ2-1, with D possibly matching TRBD1 (5 bases). CDR3 length: 13 amino acids. V shed 7 bases and J shed 4 bases, with 11 bases lying between them. Germline values: CDR1 MDHEN, CDR2 SYDVKM. CDR3: CASMTTDYNEQFF. CDR3 DNA sequence: TGTGCCAGCATGACGACAGATTACAATGAGCAGTTCTTC.

The chain joins TRBV30 to TRBJ2-7; D remains ambiguous. Germline V gene sequence: CDR1 GTSNPN, CDR2 SVGIG (reference sequence). This CDR3 region has 13 residues. V was pared by 0 bases and J by 5 bases, with 11 bases between. DNA for the CDR3: TGTGCCTGGAGTGTACTCTACAGCCACGAGCAGTACTTC. Protein sequence: CAWSVLYSHEQYF.

V gene TRBV4-1 combines with J gene TRBJ2-7; TRBD1 is a possible D gene (5 bases). The V end lost 2 bases, the J end lost 5 bases, and 19 bases lay between the germline ends. Germline CDR1 reads MGHRA; CDR2 reads YSYEKL. This CDR3 has 16 amino acids. The DNA of the CDR3 is TGCGCCAGCAGCCAACCCCGGACATCCTCCCCCCACGAGCAGTACTTC. It is translated as CASSQPRTSSPHEQYF.